One and the same sample provided the 5 T cell receptor beta chains below, sequenced in a study of blood T cell repertoires in COVID-19. Assay used: immunoSEQ multiplex PCR; TCRdb lists only in-frame clones, some missing. The table shows about 120,000 clones, with nearly 90% occurring only once. The sample consisted of peripheral blood. The receptors originated from an older woman with COVID-19, enrolled during active disease.

CDR3 protein: CASSFSGWEQYF. CDR3 coding DNA: TGTGCCAGCAGCTTCTCGGGTTGGGAGCAGTACTTC. V gene TRBV11-2 combines with J gene TRBJ2-7; D is unclear. Trimming removed 3 bases at V and 7 bases at J, with 10 bases between. The CDR3 totals 12 residues. Per germline, CDR1 SGHAT and CDR2 FQNNGV.

The chain has TRBV19 and TRBJ2-1; a possible D gene is TRBD2 (5 bases). The V end was cut by 10 bases, the J end by 7 bases, with 20 bases between. This CDR3 has 14 residues. CDR1 is LNHDA, CDR2 SQIVND, per germline (reference sequence). CDR3 region: CATSRASWDNEQFF. DNA for the CDR3: TGTGCCACCTCAAGGGCTAGCTGGGATAATGAGCAGTTCTTC.

This chain connects TRBV4-1 to TRBJ2-1, with TRBD1 identical over 9 bases. The trim removed 0 bases at V and 7 bases at J, leaving 1 base unmatched. The CDR3 loop spans 14 amino acids. Per germline, CDR1 MGHRA and CDR2 YSYEKL. The CDR3 nucleotides read TGCGCCAGCAGCCAAGAAGGGACAGGGAATGAGCAGTTCTTC. This codes for CASSQEGTGNEQFF.

The chain links TRBV9 to TRBJ2-5, with 16 bases aligning to TRBD2. V lost 2 bases to trimming and J lost 5 bases; unmatched junction nucleotides: 3. CDR3 length: 16 amino acids. CDR1 is SGDLS, CDR2 YYNGEE, per germline. The CDR3 sequence is CASSVGLAGGLETQYF. The CDR3 DNA sequence: TGTGCCAGCAGCGTGGGACTAGCGGGGGGGCTGGAGACCCAGTACTTC. Using reference TRBV9 and TRBJ2-5 for the parts outside the CDR3, the full variable domain is DSGVTQTPKHLITATGQRVTLRCSPRSGDLSVYWYQQSLDQGLQFLIQYYNGEERAKGNILERFSAQQFPDLHSELNLSSLELGDSALYFCASSVGLAGGLETQYFGPGTRLLVL.

V gene TRBV2 combines with J gene TRBJ2-1, with D unclear. This CDR3 comprises 15 residues. Germline loops: CDR1 SNHLY, CDR2 FYNNEI. Trimming removed 5 bases from V and 0 bases from J, with 11 bases in between. The CDR3 here is CASSRIVSSYNEQFF. In DNA, the CDR3 is TGTGCCAGCAGTCGCATCGTTAGCTCCTACAATGAGCAGTTCTTC.